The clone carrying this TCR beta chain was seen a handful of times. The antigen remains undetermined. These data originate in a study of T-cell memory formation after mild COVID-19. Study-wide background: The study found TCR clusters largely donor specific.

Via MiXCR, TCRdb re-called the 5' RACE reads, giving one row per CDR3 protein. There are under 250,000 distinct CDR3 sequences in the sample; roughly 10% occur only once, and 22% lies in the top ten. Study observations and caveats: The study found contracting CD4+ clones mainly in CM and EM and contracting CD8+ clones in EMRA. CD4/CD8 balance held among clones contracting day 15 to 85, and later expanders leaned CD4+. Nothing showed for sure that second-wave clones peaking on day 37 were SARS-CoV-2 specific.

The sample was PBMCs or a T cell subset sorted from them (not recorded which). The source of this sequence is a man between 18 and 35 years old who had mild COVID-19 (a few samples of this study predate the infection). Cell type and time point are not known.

CDR3: CSVVWAPNTEAFF. The CDR3 DNA reads TGCAGCGTTGTTTGGGCTCCGAACACTGAAGCTTTCTTT. This chain uses TRBV29-1 with TRBJ1-1; no clear D gene. V lost 4 bases and J 1 base, leaving 10 bases between the germline ends. This CDR3 region has 13 residues. CDR1 is SQVTM and CDR2 is ANQGSEA in the germline V gene.